The 23 T cell receptor beta chains listed next were all sequenced from one sample in a study of post-analysis software for immune sequencing data. General study findings and limits: TRBV segments more frequent in patients than in controls numbered five and included TRBV5-6, TRBV5-1 and TRBV20-1.

Carried by the TCR beta cDNA libraries were unique molecular identifiers. TCRdb reprocessed the PCR reads with MiXCR, giving one entry per CDR3 protein. In the table there are around 500,000 distinct CDR3 sequences, roughly 34% of which are singletons. No cognate antigen is known for these TCRs. The sequenced material came from blood. These receptors all stem from a girl younger than 18 with multiple sclerosis.

As DNA, the CDR3 is TGTGCCATCAGTGAAACGGCAGGAGGTGGGGATGAAAAACTGTTTTTT. The encoded protein is CAISETAGGGDEKLFF. This sequence joins TRBV10-3 and TRBJ1-4; D remains unclear. Germline values: CDR1 ENHRY, CDR2 SYGVKD. The CDR3 totals 16 residues. V lost 3 bases and J lost 6, with 17 bases in between.

This rearrangement joins TRBV12-5 to TRBJ2-2; maybe TRBD2 (6 bases). The length of the CDR3 is 15 residues. V lost 1 base and J lost 4, with 10 bases in between. CDR1 is LGHNT, CDR2 FRNRAP, per germline. CDR3 DNA sequence: TGTGCTAGTGGTTTGGACCGGGACTCCACCGGGGAGCTGTTTTTT. Amino acids: CASGLDRDSTGELFF.

A few counts support this clonotype. V usage is TRBV20-1 and J usage is TRBJ2-3, with 13 nucleotides matching TRBD2. CDR1 and CDR2 from the germline V gene are DFQATT and SNEGSKA (reference sequence). The CDR3 contains 16 residues. With V trimmed by 3 bases and J by 2 bases, 5 bases remained unmatched. The CDR3 DNA reads as TGCAGTGCTAGGACGGGACTAGCGGGGCCCACAGATACGCAGTATTTT. Amino acids: CSARTGLAGPTDTQYF.

This clonotype was observed a handful of times. The chain joins TRBV5-1 to TRBJ2-1; D is unclear. This CDR3 region has 19 residues. CDR1 and CDR2 (germline): SGHRS, YFSETQ. V was trimmed by 4 bases and J by 0 bases, leaving 23 bases between them. The CDR3 region is CASSLRGNPLTSSYNEQFF. The DNA of the CDR3 is TGCGCCAGCAGCCTACGTGGTAACCCCCTTACGTCCTCCTACAATGAGCAGTTCTTC.

Only a few counts were recorded for this clonotype. This chain uses TRBV15 with TRBJ2-1, with D unresolved. This CDR3 comprises 17 residues. Germline V gives CDR1 LNHNV, CDR2 YYDKDF (reference sequence). V lost 0 bases and J lost 6, with 18 bases in between. CDR3 nucleotides: TGTGCCACCAGCAGAGATTATGGAACCTCCCGAGGCAATGAGCAGTTCTTC. This encodes CATSRDYGTSRGNEQFF.

The table lists this clonotype with a few counts. This chain connects TRBV5-5 to TRBJ1-1; D may be TRBD1 (6 bases). The ends were cut back, 5 bases at V and 3 bases at J, with 11 bases in the middle. The CDR3 has 13 amino acids. CDR1 SGHKS and CDR2 YYEKEE come from the germline V gene (reference sequence). The CDR3 sequence is CASRARGHTEAFF. Here the CDR3 DNA reads TGTGCCAGCAGAGCCAGGGGACACACTGAAGCTTTCTTT.

V is TRBV11-2 and J is TRBJ1-2; 7 positions agree with TRBD1. V lost 5 bases to trimming and J lost 0 bases; unmatched junction nucleotides: 15. The germline V gene has CDR1 SGHAT and CDR2 FQNNGV. There are 18 residues in the CDR3. The CDR3: CASSLWGGRGTSNYGYTF. CDR3 coding DNA: TGTGCCAGCAGCCTATGGGGTGGCAGGGGGACGTCTAACTATGGCTACACCTTC.

This clonotype was seen repeatedly, ten times or more. V and J are TRBV20-1 and TRBJ2-7; tentative D call: TRBD1 (5 bases). This CDR3 region has 13 residues. V lost 0 bases, J lost 3 bases, and 9 bases lay in between. Looked up from germline, CDR1 is DFQATT and CDR2 is SNEGSKA (reference sequence). CDR3 loop: CSARDPGYYEQYF. The CDR3 DNA reads TGCAGTGCTAGAGACCCAGGGTACTACGAGCAGTACTTC.

The chain links TRBV5-5 to TRBJ2-5; 9 nucleotides align to TRBD1. This CDR3 is built from 15 residues. Germline V gene data show CDR1 as SGHKS and CDR2 as YYEKEE (reference sequence). The V segment lost 2 bases and the J segment 4 bases; nucleotides outside the gene matches: 6. CDR3 nucleotides: TGTGCCAGCAGCTTCTCCGGGACAGGGCCAGAGACCCAGTACTTC. Protein: CASSFSGTGPETQYF.

This clonotype was picked up a small number of times. V usage is TRBV15 and J usage is TRBJ2-1; 9 bases line up with TRBD1. V lost 0 bases to trimming and J lost 8 bases; unmatched junction nucleotides: 11. Germline lookup yields CDR1 LNHNV and CDR2 YYDKDF (reference sequence). This CDR3 contains 17 residues. The CDR3 loop reads CATSRDQATGGYHEQFF. In DNA, the CDR3 is TGTGCCACCAGCAGAGATCAAGCGACAGGGGGATACCATGAGCAGTTCTTC.

This sequence joins TRBV2 and TRBJ2-5; 7 bases map to TRBD1. Germline trimming cut 6 bases from V and 0 bases from J; bases unmatched to any gene: 4. CDR3 length: 14 amino acids. CDR1 is SNHLY and CDR2 is FYNNEI in the germline V gene. The CDR3 is CASSEGQHQETQYF. The CDR3 DNA follows: TGTGCCAGCAGCGAGGGACAGCACCAAGAGACCCAGTACTTC. The full variable domain, rest sourced from reference TRBV2 and TRBJ2-5, is EPEVTQTPSHQVTQMGQEVILRCVPISNHLYFYWYRQILGQKVEFLVSFYNNEISEKSEIFDDQFSVERPDGSNFTLKIRSTKLEDSAMYFCASSEGQHQETQYFGPGTRLLVL.

This clonotype was observed a few times. This chain links TRBV20-1 with TRBJ2-4; D is ambiguous. The CDR3 sequence is 11 residues long. Germline values: CDR1 DFQATT, CDR2 SNEGSKA (reference sequence). V was pared by 2 bases and J by 13 bases, with 12 bases between. CDR3 DNA: TGCAGTGCTAGATTAATTGCTGAGCAGTACTTC. This codes for CSARLIAEQYF.

This chain links TRBV21-1 with TRBJ1-2; TRBD1 is taken as the D call from the table, unchecked against the DNA. TRBV21-1 represents a pseudogene. This CDR3 region has 15 residues. The CDR3 DNA reads as TGTGCCAGCAGCTCTTGGGGGGGACAGATTGTGGGCTACACCTTC. Its translation: CASSSWGGQIVGYTF.

This clonotype occurred a few times. The chain couples TRBV20-1 to TRBJ2-5, with 8 bases matching TRBD1. The J segment lost 2 bases and the V segment lost 3 bases, leaving 8 bases of the junction unmatched. The CDR3 consists of 15 residues. From germline, CDR1 is DFQATT and CDR2 SNEGSKA (reference sequence). DNA for the CDR3: TGCAGTGCTAGGCAGGGGGCTCTAGCTCAAGAGACCCAGTACTTC. It is translated as CSARQGALAQETQYF.

In this sample, this clonotype turned up a few times. The rearrangement joins TRBV6-5 to TRBJ1-2; 7 bases map to TRBD1. V dropped 1 base and J dropped 6; count of bases not matched to a gene: 11. The germline gives CDR1 MNHEY, CDR2 SVGAGI. This CDR3 has 16 amino acids. CDR3 residues: CASSYFTQGGVNGYTF. The CDR3 nucleotides read TGTGCCAGCAGTTACTTCACTCAGGGGGGAGTAAATGGCTACACCTTC.

The chain recombines TRBV12-5 with TRBJ2-1; D is possibly TRBD2 (6 bases). Germline V CDR1 and CDR2: LGHNT, FRNRAP. The ends were cut back, 6 bases at V and 7 bases at J, with 16 bases in the middle. The CDR3 has 14 residues. This CDR3 is CASGRGTLGNEQFF. The CDR3 nucleotides are TGTGCTAGTGGACGAGGGACTCTGGGTAATGAGCAGTTCTTC.

The gene calls are TRBV9 and TRBJ2-1, with TRBD1 as a possible D gene (5 bases). The length of the CDR3 is 18 residues. Germline lookup yields CDR1 SGDLS and CDR2 YYNGEE. V was pared by 3 bases and J by 0 bases, with 19 bases between. The CDR3 DNA follows: TGTGCCAGCAGCGCAGACCTTGACAGAATTCTCTCCTACAATGAGCAGTTCTTC. Its translation: CASSADLDRILSYNEQFF.

A few counts support this clonotype. The rearrangement joins TRBV7-2 to TRBJ2-3; 10 bases map to TRBD2. This CDR3 comprises 15 residues. CDR1 and CDR2 (germline): SGHTA, FQGNSA. The V segment lost 6 bases and the J segment 6 bases; nucleotides outside the gene matches: 9. CDR3 DNA: TGTGCCAGCAGTTTCCGAGCGGGGGGGCGGGATACGCAGTATTTT. Translation gives CASSFRAGGRDTQYF.

This clonotype was observed many times. The chain uses TRBV7-2 and TRBJ2-5; D unresolved. Germline-derived CDR1 and CDR2 are SGHTA and FQGNSA. V shed 2 bases and J shed 1 base, with 8 bases lying between them. The CDR3 is 14 residues long. The CDR3 DNA follows: TGTGCCAGCAGCTTATCCGGTCTCCAAGAGACCCAGTACTTC. Amino acids: CASSLSGLQETQYF.

This clonotype was counted at least ten times. This rearrangement joins TRBV20-1 to TRBJ1-2; 7 nucleotides match TRBD1. This CDR3 spans 17 amino acids. Germline CDR1 and CDR2: DFQATT and SNEGSKA (reference sequence). V was clipped by 4 bases and J by 7 bases; unmatched bases: 21. This chain's CDR3 is CSAIPQTTRGTGGGYTF. The CDR3 nucleotides read TGCAGTGCTATACCACAGACCACCAGGGGGACGGGCGGTGGCTACACCTTC.

This chain links TRBV25-1 with TRBJ2-5; the D is unclear. The CDR3 extends over 14 amino acids. The V end lost 3 bases, the J end lost 2 bases, and 10 bases lay between the germline ends. Germline CDR1 MGHDK, CDR2 SYGVNS. CDR3 residues: CASSDPTWQETQYF. CDR3 DNA sequence: TGTGCCAGCAGTGACCCCACTTGGCAAGAGACCCAGTACTTC.

Of note for this clonotype: This could be a read error, since a much larger clone is one nucleotide away. V usage is TRBV15 and J usage is TRBJ2-5, with 7 nucleotides matching TRBD1. The closer fit of TRBJ2-1 to the DNA end suggests the J call may be wrong. The CDR3 runs to 14 residues. Germline V gives CDR1 LNHNV, CDR2 YYDKDF (reference sequence). CDR3 in DNA: TGTGCCACCAGCAACCCGACAGGGTCAGAGACCCAGTTCTTC. Its translation is CATSNPTGSETQFF.

The chain is built from TRBV6-1 and TRBJ1-2; D unclear. The CDR3 extends over 17 amino acids. With 1 base removed from V and 7 bases from J, the gap between germline ends came to 22 bases. Looked up from germline, CDR1 is MNHNS and CDR2 is SASEGT. CDR3 region: CASSEGVWESSGVGYTF. The CDR3 coding sequence is TGTGCCAGCAGTGAAGGTGTGTGGGAGAGCTCCGGGGTTGGCTACACCTTC.